The clone carrying this T cell receptor (beta chain) is a singleton in its sample. The antigen remains undetermined. The table came from immunoSEQ multiplex PCR; TCRdb's copy has only in-frame clones and leaves some out. The data show about 39,000 clones, 79% seen once. The sample originates from a study of radiotherapy plus CTLA-4 blockade in lung cancer. Findings of the study overall: Clones derived from tumor TCRs expanded in blood after radiotherapy plus ipilimumab.

Here the sequenced sample was peripheral blood, taken from a patient treated with radiotherapy plus ipilimumab. This sequence was found in a human donor with non-small cell lung cancer that progressed on radiotherapy plus ipilimumab.

DNA for the CDR3: TGTGCCAGCAGCTCTAGACAGGGGCCCACGTACTTC. It is translated as CASSSRQGPTYF. This chain uses TRBV7-2 with TRBJ2-7; the match to TRBD1 covers 8 bases. Trimming cost V 4 bases and J 12 bases; bases outside gene matches: 8. The CDR3 consists of 12 residues. Germline loops: CDR1 SGHTA, CDR2 FQGNSA.